This T cell receptor (beta chain) was recovered during a study of molecular identifiers for immune sequencing clone quantification. Study results and limitations: The share of molecules held by clones above 20 RNA copies was over 98% in effector cells and under 1% in naive cells.

This clonotype showed up many times. Its specificity is not known. Each library that profiled naive CD8 cells came from 20,000 to 1,000,000 sorted cells with 10%, 30% or 50% RNA. Bulk TCR libraries were made with methods that had been previously described and with listed TCR primers. MiXCR, run by TCRdb on the PCR reads, gives a single entry per CDR3 protein. The sample consists of about 630,000 distinct CDR3 sequences, over 25% of them appearing once. The germline CDR1 and CDR2 sequences are SNHLY and FYNNEI. This CDR3 has 14 residues. V was cut by 0 bases and J by 8 bases, with 14 bases left in between.

The clonotype originates from a human donor in good health. Some libraries in this study had Jurkat cell RNA spiked in. Source material: naive CD8+ T cells from blood, with Jurkat cell RNA spiked in. The subset is: FACS-sorted CD8+CD4-CCR7+CD45RA+ naive T cells. The gene calls are TRBV2 and TRBJ2-7, with D uncertain. The CDR3 bases are TGTGCCAGCAGTGAAGCGGGTCCAGACGAAAAGCAGTACTTC. It codes for CASSEAGPDEKQYF. Filled out from reference TRBV2 and TRBJ2-7, the complete variable domain reads EPEVTQTPSHQVTQMGQEVILRCVPISNHLYFYWYRQILGQKVEFLVSFYNNEISEKSEIFDDQFSVERPDGSNFTLKIRSTKLEDSAMYFCASSEAGPDEKQYFGPGTRLTVT.